The entry that follows covers one TCR beta chain sequence. The data originate from a study of T cells after yellow fever vaccination. Study observations and caveats: Detected again after the booster were most primary-vaccination clones, at nearly 97% CD4 and 88% CD8. The authors detected almost none of the vaccine-responding clonotypes in sorted memory subsets on day 0.

The germline V gene has CDR1 SGHRS and CDR2 YFSETQ. This CDR3 spans 14 amino acids. The ends lost 7 bases at V and 6 bases at J; junction bases unmatched: 12. TCRdb re-called the 5' RACE reads through MiXCR, storing one row per CDR3 protein. The table lists around 56,000 distinct CDR3 sequences, about 5.6% of them singletons. The rearrangement links TRBV5-1 to TRBJ1-1; 7 bases are shared with TRBD1. Sequences were derived from PBMCs, either bulk or a sorted T-cell subset (CD4+, CD8+, memory, or dextramer-sorted; not recorded which), sampled on the day of the yellow fever booster vaccination. The TCR originated in a man in his late teens or twenties who received the YFV17D yellow fever vaccine. The CDR3 bases are TGCGCCAGCGGGTCAGGGGGAACCGGCGCTGAAGCTTTCTTT. Amino acid sequence: CASGSGGTGAEAFF.